This entry lists 20 T cell receptor beta chains sequenced from one sample in a study of control samples from healthy donors and cancer patients. Here immunoSEQ multiplex PCR was the method, and the copy in TCRdb shows in-frame clones only, minus some. There are some 130,000 clones in the sample; over 80% occur only once, and 2% to 2.5% lies in the top ten. The specimen was blood. The receptor set was obtained from a woman aged 45-59 years in good health.

The count of this clone is one. This chain joins TRBV10-1 and TRBJ1-6; weak D call: TRBD1 (5 bases). Germline V CDR1 and CDR2: WNHNN, SYGVQD (reference sequence). The CDR3 runs 15 residues. V lost 6 bases, J lost 2 bases, and 11 bases lay in between. The CDR3 DNA follows: TGCGCCAGCAGCGATGACAGTACCTATAATTCACCCCTCCACTTT. Its protein product is CASSDDSTYNSPLHF.

V is TRBV27 and J is TRBJ2-2; 8 bases are shared with TRBD1. CDR1 MNHEY and CDR2 SMNVEV come from the germline V gene (reference sequence). This CDR3 comprises 14 residues. Trimming cost V 11 bases and J 1 base; bases outside gene matches: 6. CDR3 nucleotide sequence: TGTGCCTGCCGGACAGGGATGAACACCGGGGAGCTGTTTTTT. Translating gives CACRTGMNTGELFF.

This clone was counted a single time. V gene TRBV6-1 combines with J gene TRBJ2-3; D not resolved. The CDR3 is 12 residues long. Germline-derived CDR1 and CDR2 are MNHNS and SASEGT. Trimming shortened V by 1 base and J by 5 bases, and 4 bases separated the two germline ends. CDR3 sequence: CASSEVGDTQYF. The CDR3 nucleotides are TGTGCCAGCAGTGAAGTAGGAGATACGCAGTATTTT.

The chain joins TRBV7-8 to TRBJ2-7; the D gene is possibly TRBD1 (6 bases). Trimming removed 5 bases at V and 3 bases at J, with 17 bases between. From germline, CDR1 is SGHVS and CDR2 FQNEAQ. The CDR3 runs to 15 residues. CDR3 DNA sequence: TGTGCCAGCAGCACCCGGTGGGACACCGACTACGAGCAGTACTTC. Its translation is CASSTRWDTDYEQYF. The full variable domain, in which reference TRBV7-8 and TRBJ2-7 provide the parts outside the CDR3, is GAGVSQSPRYKVAKRGQDVALRCDPISGHVSLFWYQQALGQGPEFLTYFQNEAQLDKSGLPSDRFFAERPEGSVSTLKIQRTQQEDSAVYLCASSTRWDTDYEQYFGPGTRLTVT.

The V and J genes are TRBV5-1 and TRBJ2-5; no clear D gene. From germline, CDR1 is SGHRS and CDR2 YFSETQ. Trimming removed 0 bases from V and 0 bases from J, with 6 bases in between. This CDR3 is 14 amino acids long. The CDR3, as DNA: TGCGCCAGCAGCTTGGGTCAGTACCAAGAGACCCAGTACTTC. Translated, it gives CASSLGQYQETQYF.

The rearrangement links TRBV6-5 to TRBJ1-2, with D possibly being TRBD1 (5 bases). This CDR3 contains 14 residues. V was clipped by 0 bases and J by 3 bases, with 8 bases between them. Germline V gene sequence: CDR1 MNHEY, CDR2 SVGAGI. The CDR3 bases are TGTGCCAGCAGTTACTCGAGGGGCGACTATGGCTACACCTTC. Protein sequence: CASSYSRGDYGYTF.

This sequence joins TRBV7-2 and TRBJ1-2; D may be TRBD1 (6 bases). The V end was cut by 4 bases, the J end by 6 bases, with 15 bases between. This CDR3 has 14 amino acids. Germline lookup yields CDR1 SGHTA and CDR2 FQGNSA. The CDR3 bases are TGTGCCAGCAGCTCCCGGCGACAGGAGGATGGCTACACCTTC. Amino acids: CASSSRRQEDGYTF.

This chain connects TRBV19 to TRBJ2-2; D remains unclear. Trimming pared 2 bases from V and 7 bases from J, leaving 14 bases between. The CDR3 totals 15 residues. Germline V gives CDR1 LNHDA, CDR2 SQIVND (reference sequence). The CDR3 nucleotides are TGTGCCAGTAGTATACTCGGTTGGGAAAACGGGGAGCTGTTTTTT. Amino acid sequence: CASSILGWENGELFF.

This chain links TRBV13 with TRBJ2-1; 8 bases map to TRBD2. The germline CDR1 and CDR2 sequences are PRHDT and FYEKMQ (reference sequence). The CDR3 contains 17 residues. The ends lost 0 bases at V and 6 bases at J; junction bases unmatched: 10. In DNA, the CDR3 is TGTGCCAGCAGCTTAGGGTTCGGGACGGGGGGGCTCAATGAGCAGTTCTTC. Its translation: CASSLGFGTGGLNEQFF.

This chain uses TRBV11-2 with TRBJ2-3, with 8 bases that match TRBD2. CDR1 is SGHAT, CDR2 FQNNGV, per germline. CDR3 size: 15 residues. Unmatched junction bases numbered 6, after V lost 2 bases and J lost 5 bases. The CDR3 spells CASSLIAGGGDTQYF. As DNA, the CDR3 is TGTGCCAGCAGCTTAATCGCGGGGGGTGGAGATACGCAGTATTTT.

The J gene is TRBJ1-2, the V gene TRBV7-9; D is unclear. The V gene's germline CDR1 is SEHNR and CDR2 FQNEAQ (reference sequence). The V gene lost 2 bases and the J gene lost 4 bases, with 8 bases spanning the gap. The CDR3 runs 13 residues. The CDR3: CASSLPRSYGYTF. The CDR3 DNA is TGTGCCAGCAGCTTACCGCGTAGCTATGGCTACACCTTC.

CDR3 in amino acids: CASSPIQNTEAFF. The DNA for the CDR3 is TGTGCCAGCTCACCAATTCAGAACACTGAAGCTTTCTTT. The genes are TRBV18 and TRBJ1-1; D is unresolved. CDR1 is KGHSH, CDR2 LQKENI, per germline. This CDR3 is built from 13 residues. V was trimmed by 2 bases and J by 1 base, leaving 5 bases between them. Full variable domain (missing parts from reference TRBV18 and TRBJ1-1): NAGVMQNPRHLVRRRGQEARLRCSPMKGHSHVYWYRQLPEEGLKFMVYLQKENIIDESGMPKERFSAEFPKEGPSILRIQQVVRGDSAAYFCASSPIQNTEAFFGQGTRLTVV.

The chain combines TRBV30 with TRBJ1-2, with D maybe TRBD1 (6 bases). CDR1 GTSNPN and CDR2 SVGIG come from the germline V gene (reference sequence). CDR3 length equals 14 residues. V was trimmed by 2 bases and J by 1 base, leaving 11 bases between them. The DNA of the CDR3 is TGTGCCTGGAGTAAATCAGGGGATAACTATGGCTACACCTTC. It codes for CAWSKSGDNYGYTF. Supplemented by reference TRBV30 and TRBJ1-2, the full variable domain reads SQTIHQWPATLVQPVGSPLSLECTVEGTSNPNLYWYRQAAGRGLQLLFYSVGIGQISSEVPQNLSASRPQDRQFILSSKKLLLSDSGFYLCAWSKSGDNYGYTFGSGTRLTVV.

V gene TRBV18 combines with J gene TRBJ2-3; the D is unclear. The CDR3 has 12 residues. The germline CDR1 and CDR2 sequences are KGHSH and LQKENI. Trimming cost V 2 bases and J 4 bases, with 4 bases left between them. The chain's CDR3 is CASSPSPDTQYF. The CDR3 DNA is TGTGCCAGCTCACCAAGCCCAGATACGCAGTATTTT.

The CDR3 here is CASKSEGMNTEAFF. CDR3 DNA: TGTGCCAGCAAGTCCGAAGGGATGAACACTGAAGCTTTCTTT. V and J are TRBV27 and TRBJ1-1; D call uncertain. The CDR3 totals 14 residues. Germline V gene data show CDR1 as MNHEY and CDR2 as SMNVEV (reference sequence). Trimming stripped 7 bases from V and 0 bases from J, with 12 bases between.

The V gene is TRBV19, the J gene TRBJ1-4; 8 bases are a match to TRBD1. CDR3 length: 15 residues. The germline CDR1 and CDR2 sequences are LNHDA and SQIVND (reference sequence). V was pared by 10 bases and J by 6 bases, with 13 bases of the junction left unmatched. CDR3 amino acids: CATKTGDDLDEKLFF. The CDR3 nucleotides read TGTGCCACTAAGACAGGGGACGACCTCGATGAAAAACTGTTTTTT.

The rearrangement joins TRBV19 to TRBJ2-3, with D perhaps being TRBD1 or TRBD2 (5 bases each). V lost 1 base, J lost 2 bases, and 19 bases lay in between. Germline V gene data show CDR1 as LNHDA and CDR2 as SQIVND (reference sequence). This CDR3 is built from 18 residues. CDR3 region: CASSIVVGTRVDTDTQYF. DNA for the CDR3: TGTGCCAGTAGTATAGTGGTCGGGACCCGAGTTGACACAGATACGCAGTATTTT.

This sequence joins TRBV18 and TRBJ1-6; TRBD1 matches 9 bases. Germline values: CDR1 KGHSH, CDR2 LQKENI. The CDR3 length is 17 residues. With 3 bases clipped from V and 9 bases from J, the junction kept 12 bases outside the gene matches. DNA for the CDR3: TGTGCCAGCTCACCCGACCCTCCCGGGACAGGGATTTCACCCCTCCACTTT. It translates to CASSPDPPGTGISPLHF.

V usage is TRBV6-4 and J usage is TRBJ1-5; no clear D gene. CDR3 length: 17 residues. Trimming took off 4 bases at V and 2 bases at J, with 18 bases between the two ends. Germline V gene sequence: CDR1 MRHNA, CDR2 SNTAGT. The CDR3 sequence is CASSGARNFLRNQPQHF. The CDR3 DNA reads as TGTGCCAGCAGTGGCGCCCGTAACTTCCTCCGCAATCAGCCCCAGCATTTT.

CDR3 loop: CASSSLDRAHQPQHF. The DNA of the CDR3 is TGTGCCAGTAGTTCCCTCGACAGGGCCCATCAGCCCCAGCATTTT. The chain couples TRBV19 to TRBJ1-5, with 7 bases that match TRBD1. The CDR3 consists of 15 residues. The germline CDR1 and CDR2 sequences are LNHDA and SQIVND (reference sequence). V was clipped by 5 bases and J by 5 bases; unmatched bases: 9.